This T cell receptor (beta chain) was identified during a study of radiotherapy plus CTLA-4 blockade in lung cancer. This CDR3 contains 15 residues. V shed 0 bases and J 7 bases; nucleotides not matched to a gene: 5. Germline V gene data show CDR1 as SSHAT and CDR2 as FNYEAQ (reference sequence). The assay was immunoSEQ multiplex PCR, and TCRdb's table has in-frame clones only and misses some. The table lists 55,000 to 65,000 clones, around 69% of them singletons. This clone was observed a handful of times. The sequence was collected from a human donor with non-small cell lung cancer who had a complete response to radiotherapy plus ipilimumab. The sample consisted of peripheral blood, taken from a patient treated with radiotherapy plus ipilimumab. J is TRBJ1-5 and V is TRBV7-7, with 8 positions matching TRBD1. The CDR3 DNA is TGTGCCAGCAGCTTAGCGGCTACAGGGGGACAGCCCCAGCATTTT. As protein: CASSLAATGGQPQHF.